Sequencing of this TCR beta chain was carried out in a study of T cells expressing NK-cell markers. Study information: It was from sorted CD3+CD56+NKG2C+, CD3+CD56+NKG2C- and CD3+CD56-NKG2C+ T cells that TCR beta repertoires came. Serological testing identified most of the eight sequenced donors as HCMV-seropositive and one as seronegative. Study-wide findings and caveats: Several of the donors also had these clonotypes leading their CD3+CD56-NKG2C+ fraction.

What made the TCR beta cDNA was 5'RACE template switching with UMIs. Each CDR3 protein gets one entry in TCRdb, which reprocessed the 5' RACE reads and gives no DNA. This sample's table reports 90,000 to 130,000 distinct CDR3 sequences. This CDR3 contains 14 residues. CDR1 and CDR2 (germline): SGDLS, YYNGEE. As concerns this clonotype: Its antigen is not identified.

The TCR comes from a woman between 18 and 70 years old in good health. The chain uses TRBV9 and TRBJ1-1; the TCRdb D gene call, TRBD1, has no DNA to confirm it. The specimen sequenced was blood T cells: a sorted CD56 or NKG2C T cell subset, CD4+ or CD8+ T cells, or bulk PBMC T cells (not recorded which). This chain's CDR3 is CASSPRTGGTEAFF.